This T cell receptor beta chain was identified in a study of beta chain features in type 1 diabetes. The study's findings and limits: In all four CD4+ subsets, TCRB CDR3 length was significantly, moderately reduced in type 1 diabetes.

CDR3 length: 17 residues. V gave up 2 bases and J gave up 3 bases; unmatched junction bases: 7. Germline V gene lookup returns CDR1 ENHRY and CDR2 SYGVKD. This clone showed up just a few times. Its antigen is as yet unknown. Sequencing targeted expressed TCRB transcripts, as all isolated RNA had been reverse transcribed. Only in-frame clones appear in the TCRdb table, and some are missing; sequencing was by immunoSEQ multiplex PCR. The data contain about 260,000 clones, about 20% of them singletons. Based on CD45RO/CCR7/CD25/CD127/CD95/CD27, CD4+ regulatory, stem cell-like memory, naive and central memory cells were sorted.

This receptor was taken from a woman between 40 and 55 years old with type 1 diabetes. Sequenced input: naive CD4+ T cells from blood. The rearrangement links TRBV10-3 to TRBJ2-7; 13 bases agree with TRBD2. Here the CDR3 DNA reads TGTGCCATCAGTGAGGCCTTCGGGACTAGCGGGGTCTACGAGCAGTACTTC. Translating it yields CAISEAFGTSGVYEQYF.